This passage covers 25 T cell receptor beta chains from one sample sequenced in a study of radiotherapy plus CTLA-4 blockade in lung cancer. Profiled with immunoSEQ multiplex PCR; TCRdb holds only in-frame clones, not every one. The table records some 100,000 clones, just under 80% of them present only once. The sequenced sample was peripheral blood, obtained from a patient treated with radiotherapy plus ipilimumab. The receptors were sampled from a human donor with non-small cell lung cancer who had a partial response to radiotherapy plus ipilimumab.

This chain connects TRBV7-9 to TRBJ2-1; the match to TRBD1 covers 9 bases. Trimming took 4 bases from V and 7 from J; bases not matched to a gene: 8. The germline V gene has CDR1 SEHNR and CDR2 FQNEAQ (reference sequence). The CDR3 totals 15 residues. In DNA, the CDR3 is TGTGCCAGCAGCTCACAGGGGGCGTCAGGGAATGAGCAGTTCTTC. This encodes CASSSQGASGNEQFF.

This clone was detected only once. The chain recombines TRBV6-4 with TRBJ2-2; weak D call: TRBD2 (6 bases). Germline CDR1 and CDR2: MRHNA and SNTAGT. CDR3 length: 14 residues. The V end was cut by 6 bases, the J end by 5 bases, with 13 bases between. The CDR3 DNA follows: TGTGCCAGCAGCCCGGGACTCACGACCGGGGAGCTGTTTTTT. Translation: CASSPGLTTGELFF.

V and J are TRBV28 and TRBJ1-2, with D perhaps TRBD1 (6 bases). V lost 6 bases and J lost 7, with 15 bases in between. Looked up from germline, CDR1 is MDHEN and CDR2 is SYDVKM. This CDR3 has 13 residues. The CDR3 is CASRYGTSAGYTF. CDR3 DNA sequence: TGTGCCAGCAGATACGGGACATCCGCTGGCTACACCTTC.

The CDR3 DNA is TGTGCCAGCATCCAAGGGGCGGGACAGTACTACGAGCAGTACTTC. This gives the protein CASIQGAGQYYEQYF. The chain couples TRBV2 to TRBJ2-7; a weak D match, TRBD1 (7 bases). CDR3 length equals 15 residues. CDR1 is SNHLY, CDR2 FYNNEI, per germline. V shed 7 bases and J shed 3 bases, with 19 bases lying between them. Using reference TRBV2 and TRBJ2-7 for the parts outside the CDR3, the full variable domain is EPEVTQTPSHQVTQMGQEVILRCVPISNHLYFYWYRQILGQKVEFLVSFYNNEISEKSEIFDDQFSVERPDGSNFTLKIRSTKLEDSAMYFCASIQGAGQYYEQYFGPGTRLTVT.

The V and J genes are TRBV5-1 and TRBJ2-7; 7 nucleotides agree with TRBD1. The ends lost 0 bases at V and 0 bases at J; junction bases unmatched: 6. The germline CDR1 and CDR2 sequences are SGHRS and YFSETQ. The CDR3 extends over 16 amino acids. CDR3 DNA sequence: TGCGCCAGCAGCTTGGGGGGACAGTTTCCCTCCTACGAGCAGTACTTC. It codes for CASSLGGQFPSYEQYF.

The V gene is TRBV30, the J gene TRBJ2-7; TRBD2 aligns across 7 bases. The CDR3 runs 13 residues. Germline CDR1 reads GTSNPN; CDR2 reads SVGIG (reference sequence). After removal of 5 bases from V and 3 bases from J, the junction contained 7 bases not matched to a gene. The CDR3 DNA follows: TGTGCCTGGGGCCTACCGGGGGGCTACGAGCAGTACGTC. This translates into CAWGLPGGYEQYV.

V and J are TRBV6-1 and TRBJ2-7, with TRBD2 matching 12 bases. Trimming at V came to 0 bases and at J to 0 bases, leaving 12 bases not matched to a gene. Germline loops: CDR1 MNHNS, CDR2 SASEGT. This CDR3 has 20 amino acids. CDR3 amino acids: CASSEALLLAGGIRSYEQYF. For the CDR3, the DNA is TGTGCCAGCAGTGAAGCGCTTCTCCTAGCGGGAGGGATTCGCTCCTACGAGCAGTACTTC.

The chain combines TRBV4-1 with TRBJ2-7, with a weak D call TRBD2 (5 bases). The CDR3 has 15 residues. CDR1 and CDR2 from the germline V gene are MGHRA and YSYEKL. The V and J ends lost 0 bases and 3 bases respectively, with 12 bases between them. The CDR3 protein is CASSQEDSGSYEQYF. The CDR3 DNA is TGCGCCAGCAGCCAAGAGGATTCGGGAAGCTACGAGCAGTACTTC.

The CDR3 DNA reads TGTGCCAGCAGTCCGTTTTCTAGCGGGAGTAGAGAGACCCAGTACTTC. It specifies CASSPFSSGSRETQYF. The V gene is TRBV28, the J gene TRBJ2-5, with 10 bases lining up with TRBD2. The J segment lost 4 bases and the V segment lost 5 bases, leaving 10 bases of the junction unmatched. Germline V gives CDR1 MDHEN, CDR2 SYDVKM. The CDR3 totals 16 residues.

The rearrangement links TRBV27 to TRBJ2-7, with unresolved D. The CDR3 length is 15 residues. Germline lookup yields CDR1 MNHEY and CDR2 SMNVEV (reference sequence). V was shortened by 5 bases and J by 3 bases, with 17 bases between the two germline ends. The CDR3 sequence: CASSLRGSLRYEQYV. DNA for the CDR3: TGTGCCAGCAGTCTTCGAGGTTCGCTACGCTACGAGCAGTACGTC.

The rearrangement joins TRBV19 to TRBJ1-1; weak D call: TRBD1 (5 bases). The germline V and J ends were trimmed by 5 bases and 0 bases, with 13 bases remaining between them. The length of the CDR3 is 15 residues. Germline V gene lookup returns CDR1 LNHDA and CDR2 SQIVND (reference sequence). DNA for the CDR3: TGTGCCAGTAGTGCCGGGCCGGGGGTGAACACTGAAGCTTTCTTT. Its translation is CASSAGPGVNTEAFF.

The chain joins TRBV10-3 to TRBJ2-7; 9 bases are a match to TRBD2. Germline V gene sequence: CDR1 ENHRY, CDR2 SYGVKD. With 3 bases clipped from V and 2 bases from J, the junction kept 5 bases outside the gene matches. The length of the CDR3 is 15 residues. Written as DNA, the CDR3 is TGTGCCATCAGTGATCCCAAGCGGGGGGCCTACGAGCAGTACGTC. It is translated as CAISDPKRGAYEQYV.

The chain has TRBV4-1 and TRBJ2-3; 11 bases match TRBD2. J gave up 1 base and V 0 bases, and 6 bases lay outside the gene matches. The CDR3 is 18 residues long. The germline V gene encodes CDR1 MGHRA and CDR2 YSYEKL. CDR3 residues: CASSQDPTSGIGTDTQYF. The CDR3 DNA reads TGCGCCAGCAGCCAAGACCCGACTAGCGGGATCGGCACAGATACGCAGTATTTT.

This rearrangement joins TRBV27 to TRBJ2-7; 11 nucleotides line up with TRBD1. Trimming at V came to 3 bases and at J to 3 bases, leaving 7 bases not matched to a gene. This CDR3 contains 16 residues. Germline lookup yields CDR1 MNHEY and CDR2 SMNVEV (reference sequence). The CDR3, as DNA: TGTGCCAGCAGTTTGGCGCCGGGACAGGGGGACTACGAGCAGTACTTC. As protein: CASSLAPGQGDYEQYF.

The chain employs TRBV2 and TRBJ2-2; D may be TRBD1 (5 bases). This CDR3 has 17 residues. CDR1 and CDR2 from the germline V gene are SNHLY and FYNNEI. With 5 bases removed from V and 4 bases from J, the gap between germline ends came to 20 bases. In DNA form, the CDR3 reads TGTGCCAGCAGTCCGTCGACTGGGGCACTTCCCACCGGGGAGCTGTTTTTT. Translating it yields CASSPSTGALPTGELFF.

The CDR3 nucleotides read TGTGCCAGCAGCCAAGAACTAGCGGGAGGGCCAGGTGATGAGCAGTTCTTC. Translated, it gives CASSQELAGGPGDEQFF. The genes are TRBV4-2 and TRBJ2-1; TRBD2 matches at 13 bases. Germline V gene sequence: CDR1 LGHNA, CDR2 YNFKEQ. The CDR3 is 17 amino acids. V lost 0 bases, J lost 8 bases, and 7 bases stayed unmatched.

The chain links TRBV6-5 to TRBJ2-3, with 11 bases lining up with TRBD2. Trimming cost V 8 bases and J 1 base; bases outside gene matches: 2. In germline, CDR1 is MNHEY, CDR2 SVGAGI. This CDR3 is 14 amino acids long. CDR3 coding DNA: TGTGCCAGCGTAGCGGGAGGGGGCACAGATACGCAGTATTTT. This encodes CASVAGGGTDTQYF.

The V call is TRBV5-1, the J call TRBJ2-1; TRBD1 agrees at 7 bases. The V gene end was trimmed by 1 base and the J gene end by 2 bases; junction bases not matched to a gene: 6. There are 16 residues in the CDR3. The germline CDR1 and CDR2 sequences are SGHRS and YFSETQ. The CDR3 DNA sequence: TGCGCCAGCAGCTTGACTACAGGGGTGGCCTACAATGAGCAGTTCTTC. Translated, it gives CASSLTTGVAYNEQFF. The whole variable domain, remainder taken from reference TRBV5-1 and TRBJ2-1, is KAGVTQTPRYLIKTRGQQVTLSCSPISGHRSVSWYQQTPGQGLQFLFEYFSETQRNKGNFPGRFSGRQFSNSRSEMNVSTLELGDSALYLCASSLTTGVAYNEQFFGPGTRLTVL.

The sample holds one count of this clone. This CDR3 reads CASTDELTSGITGETQYF. CDR3 in DNA: TGTGCCAGCACCGACGAACTCACGAGCGGGATAACAGGAGAGACCCAGTACTTC. The chain carries TRBV7-8 and TRBJ2-5; 7 nucleotides match TRBD2. The CDR3 spans 18 residues. CDR1 and CDR2 (germline): SGHVS, FQNEAQ. The J segment lost 4 bases and the V segment lost 7 bases, leaving 21 bases of the junction unmatched.

The chain's CDR3 is CASRGGQGDYGYTF. The CDR3 DNA follows: TGTGCCAGCAGAGGGGGACAGGGCGACTATGGCTACACCTTC. V and J are TRBV6-1 and TRBJ1-2; TRBD1 matches at 9 bases. This CDR3 contains 14 residues. V shed 6 bases and J 3 bases; nucleotides not matched to a gene: 5. Per germline, CDR1 MNHNS and CDR2 SASEGT.

The chain employs TRBV5-1 and TRBJ2-7, with 9 bases aligning to TRBD2. Germline V CDR1 and CDR2: SGHRS, YFSETQ. The trim removed 3 bases at V and 5 bases at J, leaving 12 bases unmatched. The CDR3 covers 16 residues. The CDR3 here is CASSSIGLAGYHEQYV. Written as DNA, the CDR3 is TGCGCCAGCAGCTCCATTGGGCTAGCGGGATACCACGAGCAGTACGTC.

This clone has more than one count but fewer than ten. The chain combines TRBV11-2 with TRBJ2-7; D gene uncertain. The CDR3 is 11 residues long. Trimming stripped 5 bases from V and 3 bases from J, with 5 bases between. In germline, CDR1 is SGHAT, CDR2 FQNNGV. DNA of the CDR3: TGTGCCAGCAGCGTTAGCTACGAGCAGTACTTC. This gives the protein CASSVSYEQYF. The entire variable domain, with the rest obtained from reference TRBV11-2 and TRBJ2-7, is as follows: EAGVAQSPRYKIIEKRQSVAFWCNPISGHATLYWYQQILGQGPKLLIQFQNNGVVDDSQLPKDRFSAERLKGVDSTLKIQPAKLEDSAVYLCASSVSYEQYFGPGTRLTVT.

This rearrangement joins TRBV28 to TRBJ2-1; 11 bases fit TRBD2. V dropped 5 bases and J dropped 5; count of bases not matched to a gene: 8. The CDR3 has 16 amino acids. Germline V gene lookup returns CDR1 MDHEN and CDR2 SYDVKM. The CDR3 loop reads CASSPSSGRSNNEQFF. DNA of the CDR3: TGTGCCAGCAGTCCCTCTAGCGGGAGGTCCAACAATGAGCAGTTCTTC.

The chain uses TRBV11-2 and TRBJ1-4, with 10 bases lining up with TRBD1. The CDR3 length is 12 residues. Germline V CDR1 and CDR2: SGHAT, FQNNGV. Losses at the gene ends were 7 bases for V and 10 bases for J; bases not matched to a gene: 3. CDR3 sequence: CASTTGGGKLFF. The CDR3 DNA follows: TGTGCCAGCACGACAGGGGGCGGAAAACTGTTTTTT.

The chain is built from TRBV6-8 and TRBJ1-3; no reliable D call. Germline CDR1 reads MNHGY; CDR2 reads SAAAGT. CDR3 length equals 17 residues. V lost 0 bases, J lost 5 bases, and 17 bases lay in between. CDR3 DNA: TGTGCCAGCAGTTACTCGACAATTAGGCCGAGAAGAAACACCATATATTTT. The encoded protein is CASSYSTIRPRRNTIYF.